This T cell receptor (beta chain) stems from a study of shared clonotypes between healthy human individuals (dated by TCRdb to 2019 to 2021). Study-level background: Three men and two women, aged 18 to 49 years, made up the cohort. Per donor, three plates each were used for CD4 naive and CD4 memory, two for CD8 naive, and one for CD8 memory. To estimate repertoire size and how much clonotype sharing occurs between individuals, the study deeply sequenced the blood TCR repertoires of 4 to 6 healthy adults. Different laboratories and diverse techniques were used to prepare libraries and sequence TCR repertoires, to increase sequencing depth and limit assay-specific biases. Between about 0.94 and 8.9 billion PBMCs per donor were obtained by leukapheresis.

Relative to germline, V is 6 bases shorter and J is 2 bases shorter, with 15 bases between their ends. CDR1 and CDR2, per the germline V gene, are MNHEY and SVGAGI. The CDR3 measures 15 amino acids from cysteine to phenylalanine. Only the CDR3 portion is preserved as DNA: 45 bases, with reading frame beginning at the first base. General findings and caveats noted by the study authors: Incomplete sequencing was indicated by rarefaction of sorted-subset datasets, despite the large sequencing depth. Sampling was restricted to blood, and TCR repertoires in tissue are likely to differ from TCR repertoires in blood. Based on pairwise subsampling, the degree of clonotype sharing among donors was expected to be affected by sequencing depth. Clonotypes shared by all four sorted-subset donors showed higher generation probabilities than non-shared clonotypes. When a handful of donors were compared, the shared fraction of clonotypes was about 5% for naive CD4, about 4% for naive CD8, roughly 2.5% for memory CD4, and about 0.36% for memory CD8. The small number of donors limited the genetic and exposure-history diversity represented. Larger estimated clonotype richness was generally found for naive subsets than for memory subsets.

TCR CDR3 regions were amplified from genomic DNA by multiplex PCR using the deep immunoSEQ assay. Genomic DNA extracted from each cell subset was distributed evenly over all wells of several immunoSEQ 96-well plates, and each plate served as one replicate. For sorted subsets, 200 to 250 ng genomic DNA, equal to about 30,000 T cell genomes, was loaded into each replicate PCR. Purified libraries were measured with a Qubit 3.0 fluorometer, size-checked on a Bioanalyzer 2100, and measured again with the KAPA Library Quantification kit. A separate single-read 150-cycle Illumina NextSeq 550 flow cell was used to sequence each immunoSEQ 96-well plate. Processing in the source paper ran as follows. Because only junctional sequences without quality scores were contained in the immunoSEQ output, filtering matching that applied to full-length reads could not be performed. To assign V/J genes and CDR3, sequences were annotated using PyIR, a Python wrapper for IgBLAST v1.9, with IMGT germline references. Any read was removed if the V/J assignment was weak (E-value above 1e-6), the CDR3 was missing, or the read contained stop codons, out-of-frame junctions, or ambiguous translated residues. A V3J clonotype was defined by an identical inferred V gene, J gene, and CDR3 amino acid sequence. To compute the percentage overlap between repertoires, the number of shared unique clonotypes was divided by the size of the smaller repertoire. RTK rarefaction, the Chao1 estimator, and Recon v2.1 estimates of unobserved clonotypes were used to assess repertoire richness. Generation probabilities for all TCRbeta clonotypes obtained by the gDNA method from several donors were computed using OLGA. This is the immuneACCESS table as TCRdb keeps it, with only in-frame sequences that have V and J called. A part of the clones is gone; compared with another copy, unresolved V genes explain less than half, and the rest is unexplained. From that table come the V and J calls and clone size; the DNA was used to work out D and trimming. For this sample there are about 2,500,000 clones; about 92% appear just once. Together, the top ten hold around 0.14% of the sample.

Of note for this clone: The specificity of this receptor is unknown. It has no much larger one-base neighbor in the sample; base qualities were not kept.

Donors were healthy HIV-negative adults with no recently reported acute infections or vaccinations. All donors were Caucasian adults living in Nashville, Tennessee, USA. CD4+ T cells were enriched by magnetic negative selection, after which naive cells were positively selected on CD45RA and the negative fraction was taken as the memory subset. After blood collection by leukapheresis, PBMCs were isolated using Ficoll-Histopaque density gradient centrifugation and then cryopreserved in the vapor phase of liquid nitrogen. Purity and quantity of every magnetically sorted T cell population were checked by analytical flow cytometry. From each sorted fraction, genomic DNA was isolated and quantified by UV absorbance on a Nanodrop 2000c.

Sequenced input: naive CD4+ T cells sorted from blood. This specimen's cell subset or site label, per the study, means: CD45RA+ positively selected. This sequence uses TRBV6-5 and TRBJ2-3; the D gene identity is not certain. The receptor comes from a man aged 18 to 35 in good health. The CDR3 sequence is CASRAIQLYTDTQYF. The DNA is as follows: TGTGCCAGCAGGGCCATTCAACTTTACACAGATACGCAGTATTTT.